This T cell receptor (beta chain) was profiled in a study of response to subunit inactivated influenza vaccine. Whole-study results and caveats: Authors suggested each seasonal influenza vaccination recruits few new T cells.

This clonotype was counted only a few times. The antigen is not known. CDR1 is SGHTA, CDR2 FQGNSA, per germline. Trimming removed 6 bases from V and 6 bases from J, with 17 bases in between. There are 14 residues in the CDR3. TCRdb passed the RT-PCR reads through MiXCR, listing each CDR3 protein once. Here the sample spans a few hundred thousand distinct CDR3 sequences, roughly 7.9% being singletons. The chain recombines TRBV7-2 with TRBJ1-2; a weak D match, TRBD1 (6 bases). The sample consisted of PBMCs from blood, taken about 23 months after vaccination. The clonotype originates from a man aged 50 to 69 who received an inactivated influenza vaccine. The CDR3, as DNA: TGTGCCAGCAGTTACTCAAGGGGGTCCCATGGCTACACCTTC. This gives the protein CASSYSRGSHGYTF.